This T cell receptor (beta chain) derives from a study of blood T cell repertoires in COVID-19. Study details: The study drew acute and convalescent COVID-19 samples from the United States, Italy and Spain. T cells, B-cell-depleted T cells, or PBMCs supplied cDNA or gDNA.

Germline assignment: CDR1 DFQATT and CDR2 SNEGSKA (reference sequence). V lost 3 bases and J 8 bases, leaving 19 bases between the germline ends. The CDR3 extends over 15 amino acids. Original methodology: Estimates of nucleated cell counts were drawn from the amplification of reference gene primers. Libraries were prepared by immunoSEQ multiplex PCR; TCRdb keeps only in-frame clonotypes and omits some of them. Clone size and V and J calls were adopted from that table, with D and trimming inferred from the DNA. The table shows 52,000 or so clones, with 90% to 95% occurring only once. Material for sequencing was peripheral blood. This chain joins TRBV20-1 and TRBJ1-4; D unresolved. The TCR comes from a man aged 50 or older with acute or convalescent COVID-19. The CDR3, as DNA: TGCAGTGCTAGTATTCTGCGGATGTTGGAGGAAAAACTGTTTTTT. Translating it yields CSASILRMLEEKLFF.